Below are 22 T cell receptor beta chains sequenced from a single sample in a study of control samples from healthy donors and cancer patients (TCRdb year 2020). The library was obtained by the immunoSEQ multiplex PCR assay. Sourced from immuneACCESS, this table was stored by TCRdb with only in-frame sequences that have V and J called. A share of the clones is absent; for the studies checked, an unresolved V gene accounts for under half, and the remainder has no known explanation. Within this sample are 130,000 or so clones, with roughly 90% of them counted one time only. The ten top clones hold 2% to 3% of the sample. Sequencing was performed on blood. These receptors came from a middle-aged man in good health.

The chain joins TRBV3-1 (or the pseudogene TRBV3-2) to TRBJ2-7, with 9 bases lining up with TRBD2. The CDR3 has 15 residues. Germline-derived CDR1 and CDR2 are LGHDT and YNNKEL (reference sequence). V shed 3 bases and J 8 bases; nucleotides not matched to a gene: 11. The CDR3 bases are TGTGCCAGCAGCCAGGGAGAAGCGGGGGGACAAAAGCAGTACTTC. The encoded protein is CASSQGEAGGQKQYF.

This clone came up once. The chain recombines TRBV7-9 with TRBJ1-2; D not resolved. The CDR3 is made up of 16 amino acids. V gave up 6 bases and J gave up 4 bases, with 21 bases separating them. In germline, CDR1 is SEHNR, CDR2 FQNEAQ (reference sequence). The CDR3 region is CASSLRYPTNSYGYTF. CDR3 in DNA: TGTGCCAGCAGTCTTAGATACCCAACGAATTCCTATGGCTACACCTTC.

The chain employs TRBV10-3 and TRBJ2-7; 9 positions agree with TRBD1. The CDR3 covers 14 residues. V was clipped by 11 bases and J by 2 bases; unmatched bases: 10. Germline V gene sequence: CDR1 ENHRY, CDR2 SYGVKD. CDR3 DNA sequence: TGTGCCCCGCCAAGGGGGACAGGGACCTACGAGCAGTACTTC. This encodes CAPPRGTGTYEQYF.

The gene calls are TRBV6-5 and TRBJ2-3, with D possibly being TRBD2 (6 bases). Germline-derived CDR1 and CDR2 are MNHEY and SVGAGI. The CDR3 spans 13 residues. V was clipped by 8 bases and J by 4 bases, with 13 bases between them. The CDR3 here is CASGWGVSDTQYF. The DNA for the CDR3 is TGTGCCAGCGGTTGGGGGGTCTCAGATACGCAGTATTTT.

The chain joins TRBV6-5 to TRBJ2-1; weak D call: TRBD1 (6 bases). The CDR3 runs to 14 residues. Trimming left V 7 bases short and J 4 bases short, with 14 bases between. Germline lookup yields CDR1 MNHEY and CDR2 SVGAGI. CDR3 sequence (DNA): TGTGCCAGCATAACGAGGACAGCTTACAATGAGCAGTTCTTC. Its translation: CASITRTAYNEQFF.

The rearrangement links TRBV28 to TRBJ1-1, with 8 bases identical to TRBD1. V gave up 7 bases and J gave up 6 bases; unmatched junction bases: 7. This CDR3 comprises 13 residues. Per the germline V gene, CDR1 is MDHEN and CDR2 is SYDVKM. The CDR3 region has the DNA TGTGCCAGCAAATCACAGGGGGTACCTGAAGCTTTCTTT. Its protein is CASKSQGVPEAFF.

CDR3 amino acids: CASSADRYTEAFF. For the CDR3, the DNA is TGTGCCAGCAGCGCGGACAGGTACACTGAAGCTTTCTTT. The chain links TRBV7-6 to TRBJ1-1; 7 bases fit TRBD1. The CDR3 sequence is 13 residues long. In germline, CDR1 is SGHVS, CDR2 FNYEAQ. V dropped 5 bases and J dropped 3; count of bases not matched to a gene: 3.

V usage is TRBV27 and J usage is TRBJ1-5; D gene unclear. Per germline, CDR1 MNHEY and CDR2 SMNVEV (reference sequence). Trimming shortened V by 4 bases and J by 5 bases, and 12 bases separated the two germline ends. This CDR3 has 14 residues. The CDR3 spells CASSSRKNYQPQHF. In DNA form, the CDR3 reads TGTGCCAGCAGTTCCCGAAAGAACTATCAGCCCCAGCATTTT.

This chain uses TRBV7-2 with TRBJ1-5; maybe TRBD1 (6 bases). V shed 2 bases and J shed 2 bases, with 10 bases lying between them. Germline lookup yields CDR1 SGHTA and CDR2 FQGNSA. The CDR3 length is 15 residues. Here the CDR3 reads CASSLTDSGNQPQHF. The CDR3 bases are TGTGCCAGCAGCTTAACGGACAGCGGCAATCAGCCCCAGCATTTT.

V usage is TRBV5-1 and J usage is TRBJ2-3; D is unresolved. Germline V lookup: CDR1 SGHRS, CDR2 YFSETQ. The germline V and J ends were trimmed by 1 base and 0 bases, with 9 bases remaining between them. The CDR3 runs 15 residues. DNA of the CDR3: TGCGCCAGCAGCTTGCTAGGAACTAGCACAGATACGCAGTATTTT. Translated, it gives CASSLLGTSTDTQYF.

The rearrangement uses TRBV6-5 and TRBJ2-7, with no clear D. There are 14 residues in the CDR3. V was cut by 0 bases and J by 1 base, with 7 bases left in between. The germline gives CDR1 MNHEY, CDR2 SVGAGI. The CDR3: CASSYSLGSYEQYF. The CDR3 coding sequence is TGTGCCAGCAGTTACTCGCTCGGTTCCTACGAGCAGTACTTC.

This chain uses TRBV3-1 (or the pseudogene TRBV3-2) with TRBJ2-5, with D uncertain. V lost 7 bases and J 1 base, leaving 10 bases between the germline ends. The CDR3 contains 13 residues. Germline CDR1 LGHDT, CDR2 YNNKEL (reference sequence). The CDR3 protein is CASNSLTQETQYF. The DNA for the CDR3 is TGTGCCAGCAACTCACTGACCCAAGAGACCCAGTACTTC.

The chain combines TRBV4-1 with TRBJ2-1; TRBD2 agrees at 10 bases. The CDR3 covers 16 residues. CDR1 is MGHRA, CDR2 YSYEKL, per germline. Trimming took 0 bases from V and 12 from J; bases not matched to a gene: 11. The CDR3 region is CASSQDSAGGQRRQFF. CDR3 DNA: TGCGCCAGCAGCCAAGATTCAGCGGGGGGGCAAAGGAGGCAGTTCTTC.

The chain carries TRBV7-9 and TRBJ1-1; 7 nucleotides align to TRBD1. V was clipped by 6 bases and J by 3 bases; unmatched bases: 4. The CDR3 loop spans 13 amino acids. Germline lookup yields CDR1 SEHNR and CDR2 FQNEAQ (reference sequence). CDR3 bases: TGTGCCAGCAGAATTCAGGGGGACACTGAAGCTTTCTTT. Amino acid sequence: CASRIQGDTEAFF.

J is TRBJ1-6 and V is TRBV19; a possible D gene is TRBD1 (5 bases). Germline V lookup: CDR1 LNHDA, CDR2 SQIVND (reference sequence). The CDR3 has 13 amino acids. V dropped 5 bases and J dropped 8 bases, with 10 bases sitting between them. The CDR3 reads CASSRQGDSPLHF. CDR3 DNA sequence: TGTGCCAGTAGTCGGCAGGGCGATTCACCCCTCCACTTT.

V is TRBV6-5 and J is TRBJ2-3; TRBD1 is a possible D gene (6 bases). The V end lost 4 bases, the J end lost 1 base, and 12 bases lay between the germline ends. The CDR3 has 15 amino acids. Germline V CDR1 and CDR2: MNHEY, SVGAGI. This chain's CDR3 is CASSFEGVGTDTQYF. The CDR3 DNA reads TGTGCCAGCAGTTTTGAGGGGGTGGGCACAGATACGCAGTATTTT.

The chain is built from TRBV1 and TRBJ2-3; the table's D call, TRBD2, has no DNA check behind it. TRBV1 is deemed a pseudogene. This CDR3 region has 19 residues. CDR3 DNA sequence: TGCACCAGCAGCCCCACCCCCGGGACTAGCGGGGGAGAGACAGATACGCAGTATTTT. This codes for CTSSPTPGTSGGETDTQYF.

This clone appeared a single time. The V gene is TRBV5-1, the J gene TRBJ2-1; 10 bases line up with TRBD1. The CDR3 length is 16 residues. V shed 4 bases and J 7 bases; nucleotides not matched to a gene: 11. Germline CDR1 is SGHRS and CDR2 is YFSETQ. In nucleotides, the CDR3 is TGCGCCAGCAGCCTGATCCCGGGACAGGGGCAGAATGAGCAGTTCTTC. Translation gives CASSLIPGQGQNEQFF.

This chain joins TRBV7-8 and TRBJ2-2; D tentatively reads TRBD1 or TRBD2 (6 bases each). Trimming left V 0 bases short and J 0 bases short, with 8 bases between. CDR1 is SGHVS, CDR2 FQNEAQ, per germline. The CDR3 covers 16 residues. The CDR3 sequence is CASSLAEGANTGELFF. In nucleotides, the CDR3 is TGTGCCAGCAGCTTAGCGGAGGGGGCGAACACCGGGGAGCTGTTTTTT.

CDR3 residues: CASSDPRQGSMNTEAFF. The DNA of the CDR3 is TGTGCCAGCAGCGATCCCCGACAGGGTAGCATGAACACTGAAGCTTTCTTT. The chain has TRBV9 and TRBJ1-1, with 7 positions matching TRBD1. The V segment lost 3 bases and the J segment 0 bases; nucleotides outside the gene matches: 11. CDR1 is SGDLS and CDR2 is YYNGEE in the germline V gene. The CDR3 length is 17 residues.

The chain has TRBV4-1 and TRBJ2-3; no definite D call. Trimming removed 0 bases at V and 5 bases at J, with 6 bases between. CDR3 length: 13 amino acids. CDR1 and CDR2 (germline): MGHRA, YSYEKL. The CDR3 sequence is CASSQDLEDTQYF. The CDR3 DNA reads as TGCGCCAGCAGCCAAGATTTGGAAGATACGCAGTATTTT.

V and J are TRBV30 and TRBJ2-7; weak D call: TRBD1 (6 bases). CDR3 length equals 13 residues. Trimming took 3 bases from V and 7 from J, leaving 16 bases between them. Germline CDR1 is GTSNPN and CDR2 is SVGIG (reference sequence). CDR3 region: CAWRKGVVWEQYF. Written as DNA, the CDR3 is TGTGCCTGGAGAAAGGGGGTAGTGTGGGAGCAGTACTTC.